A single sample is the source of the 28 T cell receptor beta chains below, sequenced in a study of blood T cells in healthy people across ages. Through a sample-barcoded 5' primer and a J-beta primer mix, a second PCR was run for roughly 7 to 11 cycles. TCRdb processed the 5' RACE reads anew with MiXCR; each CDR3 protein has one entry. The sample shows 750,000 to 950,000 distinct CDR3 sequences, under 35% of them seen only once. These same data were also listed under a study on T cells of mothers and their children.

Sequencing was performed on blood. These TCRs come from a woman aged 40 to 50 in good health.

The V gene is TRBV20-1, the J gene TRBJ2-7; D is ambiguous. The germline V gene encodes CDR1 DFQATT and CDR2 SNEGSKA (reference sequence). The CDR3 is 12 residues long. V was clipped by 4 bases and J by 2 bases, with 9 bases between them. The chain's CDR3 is CSANDHPYEQYF. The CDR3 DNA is TGCAGTGCTAATGATCACCCCTACGAGCAGTACTTC.

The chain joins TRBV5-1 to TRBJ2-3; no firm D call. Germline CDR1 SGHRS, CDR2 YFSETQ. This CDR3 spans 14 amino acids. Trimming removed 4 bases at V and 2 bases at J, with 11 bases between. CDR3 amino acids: CASSPSTDTDTQYF. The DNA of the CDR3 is TGCGCCAGCAGCCCGTCGACGGACACAGATACGCAGTATTTT.

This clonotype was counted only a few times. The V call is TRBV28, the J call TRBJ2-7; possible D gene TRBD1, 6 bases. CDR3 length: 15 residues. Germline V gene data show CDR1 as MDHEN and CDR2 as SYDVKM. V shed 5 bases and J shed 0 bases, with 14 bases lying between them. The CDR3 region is CASSTQMGASYEQYF. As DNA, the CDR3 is TGTGCCAGCAGTACGCAAATGGGGGCCTCCTACGAGCAGTACTTC. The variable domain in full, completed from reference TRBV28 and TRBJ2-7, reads DVKVTQSSRYLVKRTGEKVFLECVQDMDHENMFWYRQDPGLGLRLIYFSYDVKMKEKGDIPEGYSVSREKKERFSLILESASTNQTSMYLCASSTQMGASYEQYFGPGTRLTVT.

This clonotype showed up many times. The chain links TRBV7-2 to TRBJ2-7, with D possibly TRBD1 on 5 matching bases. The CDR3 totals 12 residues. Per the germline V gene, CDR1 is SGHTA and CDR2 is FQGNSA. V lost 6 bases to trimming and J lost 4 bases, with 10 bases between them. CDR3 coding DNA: TGTGCCAGCAGAGGGGCAGGGTACGAGCAGTACTTC. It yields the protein CASRGAGYEQYF.

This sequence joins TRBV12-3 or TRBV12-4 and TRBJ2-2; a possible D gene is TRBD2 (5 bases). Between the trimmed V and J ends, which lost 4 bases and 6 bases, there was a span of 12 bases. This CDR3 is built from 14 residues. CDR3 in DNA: TGTGCCAGCAGTTCCCTAGCATGGGCCGGGGAGCTGTTTTTT. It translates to CASSSLAWAGELFF.

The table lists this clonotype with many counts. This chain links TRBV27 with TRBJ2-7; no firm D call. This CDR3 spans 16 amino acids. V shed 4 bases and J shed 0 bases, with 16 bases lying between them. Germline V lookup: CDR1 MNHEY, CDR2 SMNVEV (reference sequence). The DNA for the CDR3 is TGTGCCAGCAGTTCGTACGACTCCTCAAGCTCCTACGAGCAGTACTTC. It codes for CASSSYDSSSSYEQYF.

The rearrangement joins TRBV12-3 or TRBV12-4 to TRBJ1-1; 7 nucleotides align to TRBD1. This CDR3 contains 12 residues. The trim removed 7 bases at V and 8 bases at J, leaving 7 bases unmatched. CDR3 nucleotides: TGTGCCAGCAACGGTCGGACAGGAGAAGCTTTCTTT. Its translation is CASNGRTGEAFF.

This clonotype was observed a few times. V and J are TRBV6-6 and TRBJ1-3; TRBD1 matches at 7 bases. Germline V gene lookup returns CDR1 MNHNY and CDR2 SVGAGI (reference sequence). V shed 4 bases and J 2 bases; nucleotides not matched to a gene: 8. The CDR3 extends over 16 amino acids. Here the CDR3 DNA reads TGTGCCAGCAGTTTGGGGCCGACAGGGACTGGAAACACCATATATTTT. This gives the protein CASSLGPTGTGNTIYF.

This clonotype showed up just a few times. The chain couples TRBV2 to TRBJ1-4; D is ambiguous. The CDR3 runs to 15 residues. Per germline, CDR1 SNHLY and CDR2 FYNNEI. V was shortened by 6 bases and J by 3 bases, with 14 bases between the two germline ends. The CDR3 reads CASSRQSNPNEKLFF. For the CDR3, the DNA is TGTGCCAGCAGCCGTCAGAGTAATCCTAATGAAAAACTGTTTTTT.

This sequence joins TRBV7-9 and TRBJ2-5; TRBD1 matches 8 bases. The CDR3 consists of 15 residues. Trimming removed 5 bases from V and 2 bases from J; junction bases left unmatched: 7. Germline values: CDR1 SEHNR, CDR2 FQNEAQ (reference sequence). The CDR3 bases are TGTGCCAGCAGCGCCACAGGGGGGATACAAGAGACCCAGTACTTC. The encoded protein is CASSATGGIQETQYF.

CDR3 nucleotide sequence: TGTGCCAGCAGCGGGGGACTAGCGGGGGGAGCCTACAATGAGCAGTTCTTC. Translation gives CASSGGLAGGAYNEQFF. The rearrangement uses TRBV9 and TRBJ2-1; 15 bases agree with TRBD2. Trimming removed 3 bases from V and 2 bases from J; junction bases left unmatched: 3. Looked up from germline, CDR1 is SGDLS and CDR2 is YYNGEE. The CDR3 has 17 amino acids.

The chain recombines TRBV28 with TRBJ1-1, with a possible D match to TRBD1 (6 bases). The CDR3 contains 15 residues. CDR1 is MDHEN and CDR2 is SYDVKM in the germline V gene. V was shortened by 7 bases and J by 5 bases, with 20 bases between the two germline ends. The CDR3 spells CASMINRVVGTEAFF. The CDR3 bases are TGTGCCAGCATGATTAACAGGGTCGTGGGGACTGAAGCTTTCTTT.

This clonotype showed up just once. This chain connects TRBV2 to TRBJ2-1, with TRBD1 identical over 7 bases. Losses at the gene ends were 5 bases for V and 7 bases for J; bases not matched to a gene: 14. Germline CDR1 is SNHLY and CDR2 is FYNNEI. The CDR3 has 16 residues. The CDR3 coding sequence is TGTGCCAGCAGTCCCCTACAGGGGCGCTGGGGTAATGAGCAGTTCTTC. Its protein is CASSPLQGRWGNEQFF.

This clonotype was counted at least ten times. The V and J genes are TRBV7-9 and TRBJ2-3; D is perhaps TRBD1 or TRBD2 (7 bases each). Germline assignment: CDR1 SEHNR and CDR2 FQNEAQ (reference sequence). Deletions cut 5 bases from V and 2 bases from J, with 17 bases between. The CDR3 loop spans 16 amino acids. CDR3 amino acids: CASSPRGGGITDTQYF. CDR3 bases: TGTGCCAGCAGCCCCCGGGGAGGGGGCATCACAGATACGCAGTATTTT.

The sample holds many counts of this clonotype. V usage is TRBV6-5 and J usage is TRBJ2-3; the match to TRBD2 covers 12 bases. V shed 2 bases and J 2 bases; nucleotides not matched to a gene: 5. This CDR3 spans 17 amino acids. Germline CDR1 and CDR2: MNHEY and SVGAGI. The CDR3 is CASSYTRTSGITDTQYF. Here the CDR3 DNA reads TGTGCCAGCAGTTACACCCGGACTAGCGGGATCACAGATACGCAGTATTTT.

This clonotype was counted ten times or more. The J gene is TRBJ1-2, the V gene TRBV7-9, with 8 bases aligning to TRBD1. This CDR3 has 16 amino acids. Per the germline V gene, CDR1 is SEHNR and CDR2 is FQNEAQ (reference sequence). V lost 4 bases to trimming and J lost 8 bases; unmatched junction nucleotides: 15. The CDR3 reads CASSSLDRVASYGYTF. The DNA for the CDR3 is TGTGCCAGCAGCTCCCTGGACAGGGTGGCATCTTACGGCTACACCTTC.

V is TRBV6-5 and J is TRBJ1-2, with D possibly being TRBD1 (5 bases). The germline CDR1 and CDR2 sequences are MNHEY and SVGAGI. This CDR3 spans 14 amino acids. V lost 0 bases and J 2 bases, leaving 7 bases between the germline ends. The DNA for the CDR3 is TGTGCCAGCAGTTACTCGTCAGGGAACTATGGCTACACCTTC. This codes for CASSYSSGNYGYTF.

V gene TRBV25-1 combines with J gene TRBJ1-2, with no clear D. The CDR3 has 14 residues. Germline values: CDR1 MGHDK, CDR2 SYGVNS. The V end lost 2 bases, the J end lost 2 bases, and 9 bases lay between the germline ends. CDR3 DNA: TGTGCCAGCAGTGAAGACGGGGTAAACTATGGCTACACCTTC. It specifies CASSEDGVNYGYTF.

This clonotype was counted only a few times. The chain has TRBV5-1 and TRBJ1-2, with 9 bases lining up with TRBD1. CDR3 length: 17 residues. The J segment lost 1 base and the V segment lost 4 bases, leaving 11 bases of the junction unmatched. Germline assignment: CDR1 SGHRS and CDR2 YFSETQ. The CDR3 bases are TGCGCCAGCAGCGCCGGGACAGGGTCAGGATTTAACTATGGCTACACCTTC. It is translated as CASSAGTGSGFNYGYTF. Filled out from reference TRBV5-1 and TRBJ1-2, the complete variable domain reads KAGVTQTPRYLIKTRGQQVTLSCSPISGHRSVSWYQQTPGQGLQFLFEYFSETQRNKGNFPGRFSGRQFSNSRSEMNVSTLELGDSALYLCASSAGTGSGFNYGYTFGSGTRLTVV.

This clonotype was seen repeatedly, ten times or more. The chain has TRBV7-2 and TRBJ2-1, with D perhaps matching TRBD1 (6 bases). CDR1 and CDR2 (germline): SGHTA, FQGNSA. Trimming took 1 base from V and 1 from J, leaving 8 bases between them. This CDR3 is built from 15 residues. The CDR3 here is CASSLDGQSYNEQFF. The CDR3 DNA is TGTGCCAGCAGCTTAGACGGACAGTCCTACAATGAGCAGTTCTTC.

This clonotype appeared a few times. Here the CDR3 DNA reads TGTGCCAGCAGGGACTACGACAGGGCCTCCTACGAGCAGTACTTC. Amino acids: CASRDYDRASYEQYF. The rearrangement uses TRBV6-2 or TRBV6-3 and TRBJ2-7; D is perhaps TRBD1 (7 bases). The germline V gene encodes CDR1 MNHEY and CDR2 SVGEGT. CDR3 length: 15 amino acids. Trimming took 6 bases from V and 0 from J, leaving 15 bases between them.

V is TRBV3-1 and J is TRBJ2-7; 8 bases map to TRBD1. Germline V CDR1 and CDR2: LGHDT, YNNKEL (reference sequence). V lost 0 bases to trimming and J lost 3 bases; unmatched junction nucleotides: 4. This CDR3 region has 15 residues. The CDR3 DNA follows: TGTGCCAGCAGCCAAGACCGGACAGGGATCTACGAGCAGTACTTC. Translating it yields CASSQDRTGIYEQYF.

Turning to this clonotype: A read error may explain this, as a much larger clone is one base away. The CDR3 DNA reads TGTACCAGCTCACCACCGGAGGCCAACGTCCTGACTTTC. Translation: CTSSPPEANVLTF. The V gene is TRBV18, the J gene TRBJ2-6; D is ambiguous. Germline-derived CDR1 and CDR2 are KGHSH and LQKENI. The CDR3 runs to 13 residues.

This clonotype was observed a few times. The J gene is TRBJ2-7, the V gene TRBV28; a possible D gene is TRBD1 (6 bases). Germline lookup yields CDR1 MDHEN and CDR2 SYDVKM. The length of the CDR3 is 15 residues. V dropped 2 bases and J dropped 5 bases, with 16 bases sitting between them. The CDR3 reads CASSLGQGNNHEQYF. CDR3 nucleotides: TGTGCCAGCAGTTTAGGGCAGGGGAACAACCACGAGCAGTACTTC.

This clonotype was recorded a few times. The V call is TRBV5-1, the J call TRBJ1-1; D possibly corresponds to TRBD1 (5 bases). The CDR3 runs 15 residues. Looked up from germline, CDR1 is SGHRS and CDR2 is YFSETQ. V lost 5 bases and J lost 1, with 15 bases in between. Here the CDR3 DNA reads TGCGCCAGCAGAGATCACAGGATATCGAACACTGAAGCTTTCTTT. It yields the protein CASRDHRISNTEAFF.

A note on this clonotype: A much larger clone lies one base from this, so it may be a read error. CDR3 nucleotide sequence: TGTGCCAGCCCCCCCAGACAGCCTGATAGGAGCTCCTACGAGCAGTACTTC. As protein: CASPPRQPDRSSYEQYF. This rearrangement joins TRBV28 to TRBJ2-7; possibly TRBD1 for D (5 bases). This CDR3 spans 17 amino acids. The germline gives CDR1 MDHEN, CDR2 SYDVKM. Trimming pared 8 bases from V and 0 bases from J, leaving 23 bases between.

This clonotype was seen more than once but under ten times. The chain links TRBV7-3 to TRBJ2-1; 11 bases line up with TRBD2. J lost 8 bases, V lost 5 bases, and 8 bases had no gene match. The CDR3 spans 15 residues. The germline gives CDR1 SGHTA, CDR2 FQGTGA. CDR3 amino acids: CASSPFSGGAHEQFF. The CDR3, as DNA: TGTGCCAGCAGCCCCTTTAGCGGGGGGGCACATGAGCAGTTCTTC.

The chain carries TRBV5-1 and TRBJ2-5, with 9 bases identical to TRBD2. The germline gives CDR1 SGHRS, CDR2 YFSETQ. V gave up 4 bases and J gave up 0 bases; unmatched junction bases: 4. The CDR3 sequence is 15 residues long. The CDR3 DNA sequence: TGCGCCAGCAGCCTTCAGCGGGGGGACCAAGAGACCCAGTACTTC. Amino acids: CASSLQRGDQETQYF. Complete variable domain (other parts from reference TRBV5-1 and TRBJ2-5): KAGVTQTPRYLIKTRGQQVTLSCSPISGHRSVSWYQQTPGQGLQFLFEYFSETQRNKGNFPGRFSGRQFSNSRSEMNVSTLELGDSALYLCASSLQRGDQETQYFGPGTRLLVL.